This TCR beta chain was identified in a study of cytomegalovirus exposure and HLA in healthy donors. Regarding the study as a whole: Rarity characterized most TCR sequences, yet some public TCRs appeared in many donors.

The donors belonged to the 120-subject validation cohort, separate from the roughly 650-subject first cohort. V was pared by 0 bases and J by 0 bases, with 18 bases between. The CDR3 covers 18 residues. Germline V gene data show CDR1 as MGHRA and CDR2 as YSYEKL. A remark on this clone: The target antigen is unknown.

TCRdb's table, derived via immunoSEQ multiplex PCR, lists solely in-frame clones and lacks some. The data hold roughly 140,000 clones, with about 86% observed a single time. The receptor comes from a woman aged 18-29 years in good health and CMV-seropositive. The chain employs TRBV4-1 and TRBJ2-7, with D maybe TRBD1 (5 bases). Sequenced: PBMCs. As DNA, the CDR3 is TGCGCCAGCAGCCAAGACGGTTGGGGCCGTCCCAACTCCTACGAGCAGTACTTC. This sequence encodes CASSQDGWGRPNSYEQYF.